This is a list of T cell receptor beta chains from one sample in a study of Graves' ophthalmopathy and Graves' hyperthyroidism. MiXCR was run by TCRdb on the multiplex PCR reads, yielding one entry per CDR3 protein. The sample shows hundreds of thousands of distinct CDR3 sequences, around 45% of them seen only once. Sequencing used peripheral blood. The source of these receptors is an adult man with Graves' ophthalmopathy. Both conserved end residues are part of each CDR3. The order of the fields is V gene, clone size, D gene, J gene, CDR3 DNA, CDR3 protein. D genes are given only for firm matches. Some rows have no size entry. The others give once, few or many, or a class for an expanded clone.

>TRBV7-2|.|.|TRBJ1-6
TGTGCCAGCAGCCTTGGACAGCATTCACCCCTCCACTTT
CASSLGQHSPLHF
>TRBV9|few|.|TRBJ1-1
TGTGCCAGCAGCGTAGACCCTCCAAACACTGAAGCTTTCTTT
CASSVDPPNTEAFF
>TRBV5-1|.|TRBD1|TRBJ2-6
TGCGCCAGCAGCTTGTCTACAGGGGAGAGCTCTGGGGCCAACGTCCTGACTTTC
CASSLSTGESSGANVLTF
>TRBV11-1|.|.|TRBJ1-5
TGTGCCAGCTGCTGGGGGGGACATAGCAATCAGCCCCAGCATTTT
CASCWGGHSNQPQHF
>TRBV2|many|.|TRBJ1-5
TGTGCCAGCACTCAGACCGATAGCAATCAGCCCCAGCATTTT
CASTQTDSNQPQHF
>TRBV29-1|many|.|TRBJ2-5
TGCAGCGTTGACCCGGGGGAGACCCAGTACTTC
CSVDPGETQYF
>TRBV20-1|.|.|TRBJ2-3
TGCAGTGCTAGGCCTCTTATGGCGAGGAGCACAGATACGCAGTATTTT
CSARPLMARSTDTQYF
>TRBV7-3|.|.|TRBJ2-2
TGTGCCAGCAGCTTTACCGGTGGCACCGGGGAGCTGTTTTTT
CASSFTGGTGELFF
>TRBV10-2|.|TRBD1|TRBJ1-6
TGTGCCAGCAGTTACTCTAGGACAGGGGGCCGGACACCCCTCCACTTT
CASSYSRTGGRTPLHF
>TRBV28|few|.|TRBJ1-5
TGTGCCAGCAGCTTGGGACAACTCAATCAGCCCCAGCATTTT
CASSLGQLNQPQHF
>TRBV20-1|many|.|TRBJ2-7
TGCAGTGCCCCTATGGGCAGCGCCTTCACCTACGAGCAGTACTTC
CSAPMGSAFTYEQYF
>TRBV7-9|.|TRBD1|TRBJ2-5
TGTGCCAGCAGCTTAGCGTGGGACAGGGAAGAGACCCAGTACTTC
CASSLAWDREETQYF
>TRBV4-2|.|.|TRBJ1-4
TGTGCCAGCAGCCAATTCGGGTTTGAAAAACTGTTTTTT
CASSQFGFEKLFF
>TRBV24-1|.|TRBD1|TRBJ1-2
TGTGCCACCAGTGATAGCAGCCAAGAGACCCAGGGGGCGAGTGGCTACACCTTC
CATSDSSQETQGASGYTF
>TRBV12-3/TRBV12-4|.|.|TRBJ2-2
TGTGCCAGCAGCAGCAGGGGAAACACCGGGGAGCTGTTTTTT
CASSSRGNTGELFF
>TRBV7-9|.|TRBD2|TRBJ2-5
TGTGCCAGCAGTCATCCGGGACTAGCGGCATTCCAAGAGACCCAGTACTTC
CASSHPGLAAFQETQYF
>TRBV7-9|.|TRBD1|TRBJ1-1
TGTGCCAGCAGCTTAAGGGAGGGGGCGGGAACTGAAGCTTTCTTT
CASSLREGAGTEAFF
>TRBV12-3/TRBV12-4|few|.|TRBJ1-1
TGTGCCAGCAGCTCCCACAGTACCGAAGCTTTCTTT
CASSSHSTEAFF
>TRBV19|.|.|TRBJ2-3
TGTGCCAGTAGTCAATCGGGGTACACAGATACGCAGTATTTT
CASSQSGYTDTQYF
>TRBV5-4|few|TRBD1|TRBJ2-2
TGTGCCAGCAGCTCACGGGACAGGGGAACCGGGGAGCTGTTTTTT
CASSSRDRGTGELFF
>TRBV10-2|once|.|TRBJ2-7
TGCGCCAGTAACCAGGGGAACGAGCAGTACTTC
CASNQGNEQYF
>TRBV29-1|many|TRBD1|TRBJ2-6
TGCAGCGTTGAACTGGGACAGGACTCTGGGGCCAACGTCCTGACTTTC
CSVELGQDSGANVLTF
>TRBV12-3/TRBV12-4|.|.|TRBJ1-3
TGTGCCAGCAGTTTTTGGTCGGCTCACTCTGGAAACACCATATATTTT
CASSFWSAHSGNTIYF
>TRBV13|few|TRBD1|TRBJ1-1
TGTGCCAGCAGCTCGGACAGGGCGAAAGCTTTCTTT
CASSSDRAKAFF
>TRBV2|.|.|TRBJ2-7
TGTGCCAGCAGTTACTCGAGGACGGAAAGTGCCTACGAGCAGTACTTC
CASSYSRTESAYEQYF
>TRBV20-1|once|TRBD1|TRBJ1-3
TGCAGTGCTAGAGATCAGATCGAGACAGGGCGGGACACCATATATTTT
CSARDQIETGRDTIYF
>TRBV7-3|.|.|TRBJ1-4
TGTGCCAGCAGCTTAACCCGGAATGAAAAACTGTTTTTT
CASSLTRNEKLFF